A selection of T cell receptor beta chains follows, all from one sample in a study of metastatic and nonmetastatic thyroid tumors. TCRdb re-called the PCR reads via MiXCR. The data show 30,000 to 45,000 clones, with roughly 25% seen just once and 9.6% held by the top ten. The source material was blood. Receptor source: a female donor with papillary thyroid cancer or a benign thyroid nodule (not recorded which). Some clones in this sample may be carry-over from other donors' samples. Each CDR3 is given without its conserved first and last residue. Clone size is shown for a subset of rows, as once, few, many or a class of expanded clone.

ASSLEPGQGGTEAF | TRBV7-8 | 14 | many
AWSQPPRGLEKLF | TRBV30 | 13 | many
ATSDLKREEGNEQF | TRBV24-1 | 14 | -
ASSQVEWGRTYGYT | TRBV4-2 | 14 | many
ASSQLLRSYEQY | TRBV3-1 | 12 | -
AWIASSYEQY | TRBV30 | 10 | -
ASSSLIQGYYGYT | TRBV28 | 13 | few
SVGSTGELF | TRBV29-1 | 9 | many
ASSSQKGGGYNEQF | TRBV3-1 | 14 | many
SASRGLNEAF | TRBV20-1 | 10 | many
AWSVERGPYEQY | TRBV30 | 12 | -
ASSPGQGAPGNSPLH | TRBV5-5 | 15 | many
ASSTGTGGSSGGYT | TRBV19 | 14 | many
ASRVFGGRGYGYT | TRBV11-3 | 13 | once
ASRLYRARDEKLF | TRBV28 | 13 | many
ASNTYGGTAEAF | TRBV2 | 12 | many
ASGMVGGGITGELF | TRBV2 | 14 | many
ASSLLLGQCLGNEQF | TRBV28 | 15 | -
ASSMGTGNTNTEAF | TRBV19 | 14 | -
ASSTDEAYEQY | TRBV7-8 | 11 | -
ASIETSGTGRQPQH | TRBV28 | 14 | few
ASSYGLGQETQY | TRBV28 | 12 | few
SARGSNTGELF | TRBV20-1 | 11 | -
ASRVRGGETSPLH | TRBV13 | 13 | -
ASSFEQGSYGYT | TRBV11-2 | 12 | -
ASSLSISDTQY | TRBV27 | 11 | few
ASSPRTLAGGDTQY | TRBV18 | 14 | once
ASSPRDRVNEQF | TRBV7-2 | 12 | many
ASSLTSLGSGNTIY | TRBV25-1 | 14 | medium-sized
ASSLGRGYEQY | TRBV28 | 11 | medium-sized
ASSGLLSIQY | TRBV28 | 10 | many
ASSRAGYAGNQY | TRBV7-2 | 12 | once
AARLSWGTGELF | TRBV2 | 12 | -
ASSLEVGLNTEAF | TRBV13 | 13 | -
ASSLAGLAGVANTGELF | TRBV11-1 | 17 | -
AWSPPPRLAMSYEQY | TRBV30 | 15 | -
ASSQPPTGEQF | TRBV3-1 | 11 | -
AVKGTDSYNEQF | TRBV2 | 12 | many
ASSDSNINSPLH | TRBV6-4 | 12 | few
SASLGLAGDSYEQY | TRBV20-1 | 14 | -
ATSTSGDYNEQF | TRBV24-1 | 12 | few
ASSQGQGGYT | TRBV6-1 | 10 | many
ASSQFPLSGRFRGEQF | TRBV4-1 | 16 | many
AISESANTEAF | TRBV10-3 | 11 | many
ASSLGPLGETQY | TRBV7-2 | 12 | many